This T cell receptor beta chain emerged from a study of T-cell reconstitution after alpha-beta-depleted transplantation in children. Preparation of the TCRbeta library used unique molecular identifiers. TCRdb ran MiXCR on the PCR reads and lists one entry per CDR3 protein. The sample comprises around 450,000 distinct CDR3 sequences, around 15% of which are singletons, and approximately 28% rests with the top ten. Germline CDR1 reads DFQATT; CDR2 reads SNEGSKA (reference sequence). V shed 3 bases, J shed 1 base, and the junction held 4 bases outside the gene matches. The CDR3 loop spans 14 amino acids.

This rearrangement joins TRBV20-1 to TRBJ2-7, with 9 bases matching TRBD1. Here the sequenced sample was PBMCs, mostly from graft donor cells, taken 360 days after TCRalphabeta/CD19-depleted stem cell transplant. The clonotype originates from a boy in the first two years of life who had a stem cell transplant for Wiskott-Aldrich syndrome, so the T cells may come from the graft donor. CDR3 bases: TGCAGTGCTAGTGAGGGACAGGGTTCCTACGAGCAGTACTTC. The encoded protein is CSASEGQGSYEQYF.